The TCR beta chain described here comes from a study of patients and donors after allogeneic stem cell transplantation. Germline V gives CDR1 ENHRY, CDR2 SYGVKD. V was clipped by 0 bases and J by 7 bases, with 18 bases between them. This CDR3 comprises 16 residues. Many counts were recorded for this clonotype. Via MiXCR, TCRdb re-called the RT-PCR reads, giving one row per CDR3 protein. Of approximately 57,000 distinct CDR3 sequences listed, 10% to 15% are singletons. This chain connects TRBV10-3 to TRBJ1-2; D call uncertain. The sequenced material came from blood, either unsorted or a sorted T cell fraction (not recorded which). The TCR comes from a human donor who was either an allogeneic HSCT recipient or a stem cell or donor lymphocyte infusion donor (not recorded which). It is not recorded whose cells these are; they may come from a transplant donor. The CDR3 DNA reads TGTGCCATCAGTGAGTCCACTCTAGAAGGTATTGGTGGCTACACCTTC. Amino acids: CAISESTLEGIGGYTF.